This T cell receptor beta chain derives from a study of brain metastases from non-small cell lung cancer. Some clones are missing from TCRdb's copy, which holds only in-frame ones; the method was immunoSEQ multiplex PCR. The data contain approximately 1,600 clones, 80% to 90% of them singletons. Germline CDR1 is SGHVS and CDR2 is FQNEAQ. The CDR3 contains 12 residues. Trimming pared 4 bases from V and 3 bases from J, leaving 6 bases between. The sample was tumor-adjacent normal tissue. This TCR was recovered from a donor aged 40 or older with non-small cell lung cancer. The chain joins TRBV7-8 to TRBJ2-5; D is ambiguous. CDR3 region: CASSSPKETQYF. In DNA, the CDR3 is TGTGCCAGCAGCTCCCCTAAAGAGACCCAGTACTTC.